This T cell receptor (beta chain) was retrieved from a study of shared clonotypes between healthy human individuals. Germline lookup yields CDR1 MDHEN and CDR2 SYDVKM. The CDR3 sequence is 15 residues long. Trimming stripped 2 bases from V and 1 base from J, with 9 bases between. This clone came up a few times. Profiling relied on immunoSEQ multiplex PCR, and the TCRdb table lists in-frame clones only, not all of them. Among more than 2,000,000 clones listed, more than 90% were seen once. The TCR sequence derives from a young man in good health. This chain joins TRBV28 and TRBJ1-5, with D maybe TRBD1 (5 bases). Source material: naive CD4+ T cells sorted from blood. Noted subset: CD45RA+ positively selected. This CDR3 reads CASSLRDASNQPQHF. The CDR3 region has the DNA TGTGCCAGCAGTTTAAGGGACGCGAGCAATCAGCCCCAGCATTTT.